This T cell receptor beta chain was retrieved from a study of cytomegalovirus exposure and HLA in healthy donors. Study-wide findings and caveats: It was reportedly the case that the classifier diagnosed cytomegalovirus status with high specificity and sensitivity. The study found most TCR sequences rare, yet found some public TCRs in many donors. Some 17,000 TCR beta sequences were associated with HLA alleles at 0.05 false discovery rate in a later analysis.

PCR primers comprised 60 Vbeta and 13 Jbeta primers. In the source study's methods: It was a later analysis that counted roughly 80 million unique TCR beta chains, of which approximately 11 million were shared. Here immunoSEQ multiplex PCR was the method, and the copy in TCRdb shows in-frame clones only, minus some. The DNA was the basis for D and trimming; V, J and clone size are from that table. The profile shows 150,000 or so clones, around 79% of them singletons. This CDR3 is 12 amino acids long. The V end lost 2 bases, the J end lost 5 bases, and 6 bases lay between the germline ends. Germline loops: CDR1 SNHLY, CDR2 FYNNEI. Comments on this clone: Its antigen is as yet unknown.

The sequence was obtained from a man aged 30-40 years in good health and CMV-seropositive. The chain couples TRBV2 to TRBJ2-5; D may be TRBD2 (6 bases). Sequencing was performed on PBMCs. CDR3 sequence reads: CASSELAETQYF. The CDR3 DNA reads TGTGCCAGCAGTGAACTAGCGGAGACCCAGTACTTC. The complete variable domain, with remaining parts taken from reference TRBV2 and TRBJ2-5, reads EPEVTQTPSHQVTQMGQEVILRCVPISNHLYFYWYRQILGQKVEFLVSFYNNEISEKSEIFDDQFSVERPDGSNFTLKIRSTKLEDSAMYFCASSELAETQYFGPGTRLLVL.